A single sample is the source of the 2 T cell receptor beta chains below, sequenced in a study of blood T cell repertoires in COVID-19 (dated by TCRdb to 2018 to 2021). The receptor library was made with the immunoSEQ multiplex PCR assay. TCRdb holds this immuneACCESS table with in-frame rearrangements only. Some clones are missing; in checked studies, unresolved V genes explain under half, and the rest has no known cause. For this sample the table gives over 250,000 clones, of which 70% to 90% were detected only once. Of the sample, approximately 10% falls within the top ten clones. Sequenced sample: peripheral blood. Every receptor here comes from a woman in her seventies with acute or convalescent COVID-19.

V and J are TRBV6-6 and TRBJ2-5, with 7 bases aligning to TRBD1. V shed 6 bases and J 5 bases; nucleotides not matched to a gene: 12. CDR1 MNHNY and CDR2 SVGAGI come from the germline V gene (reference sequence). The CDR3 runs to 15 residues. CDR3: CASRKNSGGGETQYF. CDR3 DNA: TGTGCCAGCAGAAAGAACTCAGGGGGTGGGGAGACCCAGTACTTC.

This rearrangement joins TRBV7-8 to TRBJ1-6; perhaps TRBD1 as D (5 bases). The CDR3 is 13 amino acids. The germline V gene has CDR1 SGHVS and CDR2 FQNEAQ. V was cut by 1 base and J by 10 bases, with 8 bases left in between. This chain's CDR3 is CASSLEGASPLHF. For the CDR3, the DNA is TGTGCCAGCAGCTTAGAAGGGGCATCACCCCTCCACTTT.